These 13 T cell receptor beta chains came from one sample sequenced in a study of blood T cell repertoires in COVID-19. Sequencing was performed with immunoSEQ multiplex PCR; in TCRdb, only in-frame clones are kept and a portion is missing. The repertoire holds over 65,000 clones, around four fifths seen once, with 15% to 20% in the top ten. Specimen: peripheral blood. Every receptor here comes from a man aged 80 or over with active or convalescent COVID-19.

This chain uses TRBV5-1 with TRBJ2-3, with D tentatively TRBD1 (5 bases). Per the germline V gene, CDR1 is SGHRS and CDR2 is YFSETQ. This CDR3 has 15 amino acids. V lost 4 bases, J lost 2 bases, and 14 bases lay in between. DNA for the CDR3: TGCGCCAGCAGCCCCGCAGGGCGTAACACAGATACGCAGTATTTT. Its protein is CASSPAGRNTDTQYF.

The V gene is TRBV11-2, the J gene TRBJ2-1, with D uncertain. The length of the CDR3 is 15 residues. V was trimmed by 7 bases and J by 0 bases, leaving 13 bases between them. Germline V gives CDR1 SGHAT, CDR2 FQNNGV. Written as DNA, the CDR3 is TGTGCCAGCACCGTAAAACTAAGCTCCTACAATGAGCAGTTCTTC. It yields the protein CASTVKLSSYNEQFF.

V and J are TRBV7-9 and TRBJ2-2, with 11 bases identical to TRBD2. Germline-derived CDR1 and CDR2 are SEHNR and FQNEAQ (reference sequence). J lost 2 bases, V lost 5 bases, and 4 bases had no gene match. The CDR3 length is 16 residues. CDR3 nucleotide sequence: TGTGCCAGCAGCCTAGGACTAGCGGGCAACACCGGGGAGCTGTTTTTT. It translates to CASSLGLAGNTGELFF.

CDR3: CASSSGLAGTGLFF. The DNA for the CDR3 is TGTGCCAGCAGCTCGGGACTAGCCGGAACGGGTCTGTTCTTC. This chain links TRBV7-3 with TRBJ2-1; 9 bases line up with TRBD2. CDR1 SGHTA and CDR2 FQGTGA come from the germline V gene. This CDR3 has 14 residues. Trimming took 4 bases from V and 15 from J; bases not matched to a gene: 13.

The chain joins TRBV3-1 (or the pseudogene TRBV3-2) to TRBJ1-2; weak D call: TRBD1 (5 bases). The CDR3 spans 12 residues. Germline V lookup: CDR1 LGHDT, CDR2 YNNKEL (reference sequence). V was clipped by 8 bases and J by 5 bases, with 12 bases between them. The CDR3: CASGREGYGYTF. CDR3 bases: TGTGCCAGCGGCAGGGAAGGATATGGCTACACCTTC.

CDR3 protein: CASSGDSADEKLFF. The CDR3 nucleotides read TGTGCCAGCAGCGGGGACAGCGCGGATGAAAAACTGTTTTTT. The rearrangement uses TRBV7-9 and TRBJ1-4, with 7 bases aligning to TRBD1. CDR3 size: 14 residues. V lost 5 bases and J lost 6; bases outside the gene matches: 6. From germline, CDR1 is SEHNR and CDR2 FQNEAQ (reference sequence).

The chain has TRBV28 and TRBJ1-6; possibly TRBD1 for D (5 bases). CDR1 MDHEN and CDR2 SYDVKM come from the germline V gene. There are 15 residues in the CDR3. The germline V and J ends were trimmed by 2 bases and 1 base, with 6 bases remaining between them. CDR3 protein: CASSLGGSYNSPLHF. The CDR3 bases are TGTGCCAGCAGTTTAGGGGGGTCCTATAATTCACCCCTCCACTTT. The full variable domain, its missing parts supplied by reference TRBV28 and TRBJ1-6, is DVKVTQSSRYLVKRTGEKVFLECVQDMDHENMFWYRQDPGLGLRLIYFSYDVKMKEKGDIPEGYSVSREKKERFSLILESASTNQTSMYLCASSLGGSYNSPLHFGNGTRLTVT.

The J gene is TRBJ1-5, the V gene TRBV6-1; 7 bases align to TRBD1. Losses at the gene ends were 2 bases for V and 6 bases for J; bases not matched to a gene: 4. The CDR3 length is 14 residues. Per the germline V gene, CDR1 is MNHNS and CDR2 is SASEGT. CDR3 sequence reads: CASSELAGGQPQHF. As DNA, the CDR3 is TGTGCCAGCAGTGAATTGGCAGGGGGTCAGCCCCAGCATTTT.

This chain links TRBV5-1 with TRBJ1-2; tentatively, D is TRBD1 (6 bases). The length of the CDR3 is 13 residues. Germline CDR1 and CDR2: SGHRS and YFSETQ. Trimming pared 5 bases from V and 4 bases from J, leaving 12 bases between. Written as DNA, the CDR3 is TGCGCCAGCAGTCCAGGACAGACCTATGGCTACACCTTC. Translating gives CASSPGQTYGYTF. Drawing the rest from reference TRBV5-1 and TRBJ1-2, the complete variable domain is KAGVTQTPRYLIKTRGQQVTLSCSPISGHRSVSWYQQTPGQGLQFLFEYFSETQRNKGNFPGRFSGRQFSNSRSEMNVSTLELGDSALYLCASSPGQTYGYTFGSGTRLTVV.

The chain has TRBV5-1 and TRBJ1-2; TRBD1 is a possible D gene (6 bases). CDR3 size: 14 residues. Germline V CDR1 and CDR2: SGHRS, YFSETQ. The V end was cut by 6 bases, the J end by 1 base, with 13 bases between. This CDR3 reads CASTEGHHNYGYTF. The CDR3 coding sequence is TGCGCCAGCACCGAGGGACACCATAACTATGGCTACACCTTC. The whole variable domain, remainder taken from reference TRBV5-1 and TRBJ1-2, is KAGVTQTPRYLIKTRGQQVTLSCSPISGHRSVSWYQQTPGQGLQFLFEYFSETQRNKGNFPGRFSGRQFSNSRSEMNVSTLELGDSALYLCASTEGHHNYGYTFGSGTRLTVV.

The V call is TRBV19, the J call TRBJ2-3; TRBD2 matches at 10 bases. After removal of 6 bases from V and 2 bases from J, the junction contained 8 bases not matched to a gene. The CDR3 has 16 residues. CDR1 is LNHDA and CDR2 is SQIVND in the germline V gene (reference sequence). CDR3 bases: TGTGCCAGTAGCAAAGGACTAGCGGCCCCCACAGATACGCAGTATTTT. This translates into CASSKGLAAPTDTQYF.

V usage is TRBV10-2 and J usage is TRBJ1-2; unclear D gene. Looked up from germline, CDR1 is WSHSY and CDR2 is SAAADI. Trimming removed 3 bases from V and 2 bases from J, with 7 bases in between. This CDR3 region has 13 residues. The CDR3 DNA reads as TGCGCCAGCAGTGAATTAGTGAACTATGGCTACACCTTC. Translating gives CASSELVNYGYTF.

The CDR3 coding sequence is TGCGCCAGCAGCTTTGAGGGATCTGGGGCCAACGTCCTGACTTTC. It codes for CASSFEGSGANVLTF. This chain links TRBV5-1 with TRBJ2-6, with D maybe TRBD2 (5 bases). The germline V gene has CDR1 SGHRS and CDR2 YFSETQ. V was cut by 2 bases and J by 1 base, with 7 bases left in between. The CDR3 has 15 amino acids.